The text below deals with one TCR beta chain. Its cognate antigen has yet to be identified. Base qualities are not provided; no much larger clone lies one nucleotide away. In light of the paper, this sample's time point label describes: patch test 1, 2 weeks after DPC sensitization. Explained via the paper, the treatment or condition label denotes: therapeutic diphenylcyclopropenone sensitization with weekly scalp DPC. At each patch-test visit, blood was drawn before the patch test was applied. To be eligible, patients had to be aged 18 to 70, diagnosed with alopecia and judged suitable for DPC therapy, while pregnant patients were excluded. Total RNA was extracted from unfractionated whole blood collected in Tempus Blood RNA tubes. CDR1 and CDR2 are read off the germline V gene as MNHEY and SVGEGT. From the cysteine through the phenylalanine, the CDR3 covers 17 amino acids. Just CDR3 DNA is preserved here, 51 bases in frame from base 1. V trim: 2 bases; J trim: 1 base; unmatched bases: 7.

These data are taken from a study of human T cells and chemical hapten exposure (dated by TCRdb to 2020 to 2023). For the study in its entirety: For sensitization, 2% DPC in acetone was applied to a roughly 2 cm by roughly 2 cm area of upper inner arm skin. Throughout the approximately 22-week study period, patients were also given weekly therapeutic DPC doses on the scalp. Patient blood was sampled pre-sensitization (week 0) and at 2, 6 and about 24 weeks after DPC sensitization. The libraries were sequenced as a pool, and the TCR yield per sample differed mostly because of small variations in library volumes within the pool. Patch testing was done on the upper back using Finn chambers containing 0.01% DPC, and results were scored after 6 days according to International Contact Dermatitis Research Group standards. Alopecia areata with under or over 50% scalp involvement, alopecia totalis and alopecia universalis were represented in the patient cohort, which was mostly female. Blood for TCR sequencing was provided by twenty-nine alopecia patients at one to four time points (pre-sensitization, 2, 6 and 24 weeks). This study followed changes in the peripheral blood TCR repertoire in vivo during primary and secondary sensitization of alopecia patients to the hapten diphenylcyclopropenone (DPC).

Study-wide findings and limitations: No change with DPC sensitization was found in the number of TCRs above 1 in 1000 frequency, and no evidence of global repertoire structure alterations was found. Repeated subsampling changed both the strength of the expansion versus patch-test correlation and the threshold at which that correlation became significant. Because every patient had alopecia, a presumed autoimmune disease, the patients' immune response might differ from that of healthy individuals. Expanded TCRs formed significantly more large CDR3 similarity clusters than pre-sensitization or healthy control sets, consistent with antigen-driven responses. Patch test score was positively correlated with the number of PT1 expanded TCRs, with significance at thresholds 8, 16 and 32 but not at 4.

The receptor library was made with RACE. Sequencing relied on a NextSeq 500. Library preparation attached unique molecular identifiers to individual cDNA molecules for quantitative, reproducible TCR counting. For every blood RNA sample, sequencing covered both the TCR alpha and TCR beta chains. Per the authors' processing: A median of about 87,000 TCRs per sample was observed, with a range of 23,224 to 690,600. V, J and CDR3 annotation of the TCR reads was carried out using the Decombinator software suite. To make PS versus PT1 abundance plots, every sample was subsampled to the same number of TCRs (28,000). TCRs were defined as expanded if absent before sensitization and observed at least eight times at the 2-week time point. Using fastp trimming at Q25 and MiXCR clonotype assembly, TCRdb reanalyzed the public sequencing data and kept in-frame beta chains. Identical CDR3 protein sequences are pooled into one entry, listed with their most common genes and DNA. The V and J calls were determined by TCRdb, not by the authors. The sample table lists 300,000 to 350,000 distinct CDR3 sequences, around 7% of them with a count of one. The ten largest account for roughly 7.9% of the sample.

The V and J genes are TRBV6-2 or TRBV6-3 and TRBJ1-5; 8 nucleotides in the junction match TRBD1. The source material was whole blood, sampled in connection with sensitization to the hapten diphenylcyclopropenone (DPC). This clonotype originated in a woman under 30 with alopecia areata. Some clones in this sample may be carry-over from other donors' samples. The CDR3 region: CASSYPDRESSNQPQHF. The base sequence is TGTGCCAGCAGTTACCCGGACAGGGAGTCGAGCAATCAGCCCCAGCATTTT.